The 12 T cell receptor beta chains below come from one sample, sequenced in a study of OX40 agonist ivuxolimab in advanced cancers. Repertoires were generated with immunoSEQ multiplex PCR, while TCRdb's copy carries only in-frame clones and drops some. The sample has fewer than 85,000 clones, roughly 80% seen once. The specimen was CD4+ or CD8+ T cells sorted from blood, collected in a trial of the OX40 agonist ivuxolimab. These receptors all stem from an adult with an advanced solid tumor such as melanoma, head and neck, liver or kidney cancer.

The V call is TRBV5-1, the J call TRBJ2-7, with 7 bases that match TRBD1. CDR3 size: 13 residues. V gave up 0 bases and J gave up 6 bases; unmatched junction bases: 3. Per the germline V gene, CDR1 is SGHRS and CDR2 is YFSETQ. CDR3 sequence reads: CASSLVAGGEQYF. The DNA for the CDR3 is TGCGCCAGCAGCTTGGTCGCAGGGGGCGAGCAGTACTTC.

This clone was counted only a few times. The chain employs TRBV7-9 and TRBJ2-7; possibly TRBD2 for D (5 bases). This CDR3 has 13 amino acids. Germline V gives CDR1 SEHNR, CDR2 FQNEAQ (reference sequence). Deletions cut 4 bases from V and 7 bases from J, with 14 bases between. CDR3 protein: CASSYRAGGEQYF. As DNA, the CDR3 is TGTGCCAGCAGCTACCGGGCGGGTGGTGAGCAGTACTTC.

The rearrangement links TRBV7-8 to TRBJ1-3, with no clear D. Germline CDR1 is SGHVS and CDR2 is FQNEAQ. V was trimmed by 1 base and J by 6 bases, leaving 16 bases between them. CDR3 length: 16 residues. Here the CDR3 reads CASSLEVRARENTIYF. The CDR3 bases are TGTGCCAGCAGCTTAGAGGTCAGAGCCCGGGAAAACACCATATATTTT.

The V gene is TRBV5-1, the J gene TRBJ2-5, with 8 bases that match TRBD2. The CDR3 loop spans 15 amino acids. Germline-derived CDR1 and CDR2 are SGHRS and YFSETQ. V gave up 2 bases and J gave up 7 bases; unmatched junction bases: 10. The CDR3 bases are TGCGCCAGCAGCTTTCGAGGCGGGGGGCCTCCGACCCAGTACTTC. It translates to CASSFRGGGPPTQYF. Filled out from reference TRBV5-1 and TRBJ2-5, the complete variable domain reads KAGVTQTPRYLIKTRGQQVTLSCSPISGHRSVSWYQQTPGQGLQFLFEYFSETQRNKGNFPGRFSGRQFSNSRSEMNVSTLELGDSALYLCASSFRGGGPPTQYFGPGTRLLVL.

The chain couples TRBV30 to TRBJ2-1; either TRBD1 or TRBD2 may supply D (5 bases each). Trimming left V 4 bases short and J 4 bases short, with 11 bases between. The CDR3 is made up of 13 amino acids. In germline, CDR1 is GTSNPN, CDR2 SVGIG (reference sequence). CDR3 sequence: CAWNRDEYNEQFF. The DNA of the CDR3 is TGTGCCTGGAACCGGGACGAATACAATGAGCAGTTCTTC.

V and J are TRBV7-9 and TRBJ1-5; D perhaps matches TRBD1 (5 bases). Germline CDR1 reads SEHNR; CDR2 reads FQNEAQ (reference sequence). Trimming stripped 3 bases from V and 6 bases from J, with 21 bases between. This CDR3 has 17 residues. CDR3 residues: CASSLGSGDPRFQPQHF. For the CDR3, the DNA is TGTGCCAGCAGCTTGGGGAGCGGGGACCCACGGTTTCAGCCCCAGCATTTT.

The chain carries TRBV5-4 and TRBJ2-3; 7 nucleotides align to TRBD1. The CDR3 totals 14 residues. The V segment lost 2 bases and the J segment 1 base; nucleotides outside the gene matches: 1. Germline V gene data show CDR1 as SGHNT and CDR2 as YYREEE (reference sequence). The CDR3 here is CASSFDRGTDTQYF. The CDR3 DNA follows: TGTGCCAGCAGCTTTGACAGGGGCACAGATACGCAGTATTTT. Using reference TRBV5-4 and TRBJ2-3 for the parts outside the CDR3, the full variable domain is ETGVTQSPTHLIKTRGQQVTLRCSSQSGHNTVSWYQQALGQGPQFIFQYYREEENGRGNFPPRFSGLQFPNYSSELNVNALELDDSALYLCASSFDRGTDTQYFGPGTRLTVL.

This clone was observed a handful of times. This chain uses TRBV4-1 with TRBJ1-6, with no clear D. Germline loops: CDR1 MGHRA, CDR2 YSYEKL. This CDR3 comprises 15 residues. With 0 bases removed from V and 10 bases from J, the gap between germline ends came to 13 bases. CDR3 in DNA: TGCGCCAGCAGCCAAGACGAGAGGGTTGGATCACCCCTCCACTTT. Its protein product is CASSQDERVGSPLHF.

The gene calls are TRBV5-1 and TRBJ1-2; TRBD1 might be the D (6 bases). The germline CDR1 and CDR2 sequences are SGHRS and YFSETQ. The CDR3 sequence is 15 residues long. V lost 1 base and J 6 bases, leaving 16 bases between the germline ends. In DNA, the CDR3 is TGCGCCAGCAGCTTGCGAGCAGGGGATGGAGATGGCTACACCTTC. This translates into CASSLRAGDGDGYTF.

The rearrangement joins TRBV15 to TRBJ2-7; D possibly uses TRBD1 or TRBD2 (6 bases each). CDR3 length equals 15 residues. Germline V gene sequence: CDR1 LNHNV, CDR2 YYDKDF (reference sequence). V was shortened by 3 bases and J by 5 bases, with 17 bases between the two germline ends. The CDR3 DNA sequence: TGTGCCACCAGCAGCGGTCGGGGGCCGGCTGACGAGCAGTACTTC. This codes for CATSSGRGPADEQYF.

This rearrangement joins TRBV14 to TRBJ1-4; TRBD1 matches at 8 bases. CDR1 SGHDN and CDR2 FVKESK come from the germline V gene. V trimming: 0 bases; J trimming: 10 bases; junction bases outside the gene matches: 4. The CDR3 is made up of 14 amino acids. Here the CDR3 reads CASSQDRGQGKLFF. Here the CDR3 DNA reads TGTGCCAGCAGCCAAGACAGGGGGCAAGGAAAACTGTTTTTT.

The chain uses TRBV10-3 and TRBJ2-1; 16 bases agree with TRBD2. Trimming took 5 bases from V and 9 from J; bases not matched to a gene: 4. CDR1 ENHRY and CDR2 SYGVKD come from the germline V gene. CDR3 length: 15 amino acids. CDR3 DNA: TGTGCCATCAGTACCGGGACTAGCGGGGGGGCTGAGCAGTTCTTC. It translates to CAISTGTSGGAEQFF.